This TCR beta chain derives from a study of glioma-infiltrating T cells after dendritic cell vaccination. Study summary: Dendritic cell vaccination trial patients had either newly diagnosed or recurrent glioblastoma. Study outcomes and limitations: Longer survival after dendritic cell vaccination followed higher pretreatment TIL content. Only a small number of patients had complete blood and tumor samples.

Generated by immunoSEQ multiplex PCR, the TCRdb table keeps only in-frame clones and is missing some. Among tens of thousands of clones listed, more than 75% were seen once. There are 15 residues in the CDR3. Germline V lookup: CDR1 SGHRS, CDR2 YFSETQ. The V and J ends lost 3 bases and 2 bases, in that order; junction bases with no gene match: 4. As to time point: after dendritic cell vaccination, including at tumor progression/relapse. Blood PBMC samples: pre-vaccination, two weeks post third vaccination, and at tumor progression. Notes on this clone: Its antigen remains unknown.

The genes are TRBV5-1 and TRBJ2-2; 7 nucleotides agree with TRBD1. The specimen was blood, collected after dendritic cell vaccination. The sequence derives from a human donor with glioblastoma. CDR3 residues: CASSSRDSNTGELFF. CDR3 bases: TGCGCCAGCAGCTCCCGGGACAGTAACACCGGGGAGCTGTTTTTT.